This TCR beta chain was obtained from a study of cytomegalovirus exposure and HLA in healthy donors. J gave up 1 base and V 3 bases, and 4 bases lay outside the gene matches. CDR1 and CDR2 from the germline V gene are SGDLS and YYNGEE. There are 15 residues in the CDR3. Notes on this clone: What it recognizes is unknown.

Both 60 Vbeta primers and 13 Jbeta primers went into the PCR. Sequencing used immunoSEQ multiplex PCR; TCRdb keeps in-frame clones, though not all of them. This table lists over 110,000 clones. Broader study findings: When analyzed later, a missense DCLRE1C variant was found to be linked to TCR beta V- and J-gene trimming. Several top significant clusters appeared, in a later analysis, to be linked to common viral pathogens.

The sample was PBMCs. The V call is TRBV9, the J call TRBJ1-1; TRBD1 agrees at 9 bases. The sequence was collected from a male donor in good health and CMV-seronegative. Here the CDR3 reads CASSERDRENTEAFF. The DNA of the CDR3 is TGTGCCAGCAGCGAACGGGACAGGGAGAACACTGAAGCTTTCTTT.